Reported below is one TCR beta chain. This record belongs to a study of blood T cells in healthy people across ages. PCR was performed a second time for about 7 to 12 cycles using a sample-barcoded 5' primer and a J-beta primer mix. The template-switch adaptor was a 5' adaptor with 12 random nucleotides. It tagged each cDNA molecule. TCRdb reprocessed the 5' RACE reads via MiXCR and lists one record per CDR3 protein. This sample yields approximately 900,000 distinct CDR3 sequences, of which under 35% are seen a single time; 10% belongs to the top ten. The CDR3 sequence is 13 residues long. Trimming shortened V by 7 bases and J by 8 bases, and 17 bases separated the two germline ends. These data were likewise used in another study, on T cells of mothers and their children.

The specimen was blood. This TCR was recovered from a woman aged 40 to 55 in good health. The chain couples TRBV12-3 or TRBV12-4 to TRBJ1-2, with a tentative D call TRBD1 (5 bases). CDR3 sequence reads: CASILAGSGGYTF. The CDR3, as DNA: TGTGCCAGCATCCTGGCAGGGTCGGGCGGCTACACCTTC.